This TCR beta chain was retrieved from a study of blood T cell repertoires in COVID-19. Study-wide background: The analysed material was cDNA or gDNA that came from T cells, B-cell-depleted T cells, or PBMCs.

The germline gives CDR1 KGHDR, CDR2 SFDVKD. The CDR3 covers 13 residues. Trimming pared 4 bases from V and 10 bases from J, leaving 15 bases between. Per the original methods: Nucleated cell counts were estimated from reference gene primer amplification. Clones were sequenced by immunoSEQ multiplex PCR, and TCRdb holds only the in-frame ones, with some missing. The V and J calls and the clone size are those of that table, but D and trimming were determined from the DNA. The data contain some 33,000 clones, around 90% of them seen just once; the ten biggest clones take up 20% to 25%. The origin of this receptor is a man between 60 and 75 years old with acute or convalescent COVID-19. Sequencing used peripheral blood. The genes are TRBV24-1 and TRBJ1-1, with a tentative D call TRBD1 (5 bases). This CDR3 reads CATSDTTWQGAFF. The CDR3 DNA reads as TGTGCCACCAGTGACACGACATGGCAGGGAGCTTTCTTT.